This T cell receptor (beta chain) was captured by sequencing in a study of shared clonotypes between healthy human individuals. Study overall: CD4 naive and memory got three plates each, CD8 naive two, CD8 memory one.

Around 32,000 T cell genomes, or approximately 0.2 ug DNA, went into the sorted-subset replicate PCRs. Measured with immunoSEQ multiplex PCR; TCRdb has only the in-frame clones, and not every one. The sample has around 1.5 million clones, 98% seen once; the top ten hold about 0.45%. This CDR3 region has 17 residues. The trim removed 0 bases at V and 6 bases at J, leaving 7 bases unmatched. Germline lookup yields CDR1 LNHDA and CDR2 SQIVND (reference sequence). The source material was naive CD4+ T cells sorted from blood. Indicated subset: CD45RA+ positively selected. This TCR derives from a man aged 25 to 45 in good health. V gene TRBV19 combines with J gene TRBJ2-1; 11 positions match TRBD2. The CDR3 protein is CASSIDPLAGGGNEQFF. The CDR3 nucleotides read TGTGCCAGTAGTATAGACCCCCTAGCGGGAGGAGGCAATGAGCAGTTCTTC.